These 8 T cell receptor beta chains were sequenced from one sample in a study of cytomegalovirus exposure and HLA in healthy donors. Primers included in the PCR were 60 Vbeta and 13 Jbeta primers. The protocol was immunoSEQ multiplex PCR, while the TCRdb copy is restricted to in-frame clones and leaves out a portion. The sample table includes about 67,000 clones. Material for sequencing was PBMCs. The receptors here all came from a man aged 25 to 40 in good health and CMV-seropositive.

The chain employs TRBV5-1 and TRBJ2-7; 7 bases line up with TRBD1. This CDR3 comprises 13 residues. Per germline, CDR1 SGHRS and CDR2 YFSETQ. After removal of 3 bases from V and 2 bases from J, the junction contained 2 bases not matched to a gene. Here the CDR3 DNA reads TGCGCCAGCAGCTATACAGGGGCCTACGAGCAGTACTTC. This translates into CASSYTGAYEQYF.

The chain employs TRBV27 and TRBJ2-1; 9 bases are shared with TRBD1. Germline values: CDR1 MNHEY, CDR2 SMNVEV (reference sequence). The CDR3 has 21 amino acids. J was trimmed by 4 bases and V by 2 bases; bases with no gene match: 21. The CDR3 bases are TGTGCCAGCAGTTTAATAGCGCGGGTCGACAGGGGGAAAACCCTTTACAATGAGCAGTTCTTC. Its translation: CASSLIARVDRGKTLYNEQFF.

The chain couples TRBV4-2 to TRBJ1-1, with D uncertain. Trimming pared 0 bases from V and 0 bases from J, leaving 8 bases between. The CDR3 contains 15 residues. Germline V gene sequence: CDR1 LGHNA, CDR2 YNFKEQ. DNA for the CDR3: TGTGCCAGCAGCCAAGAGGGCAGTTTGAACACTGAAGCTTTCTTT. It codes for CASSQEGSLNTEAFF.

The V call is TRBV7-3, the J call TRBJ2-3; the match to TRBD2 covers 10 bases. This CDR3 has 16 amino acids. CDR1 SGHTA and CDR2 FQGTGA come from the germline V gene. With 3 bases clipped from V and 6 bases from J, the junction kept 9 bases outside the gene matches. The DNA of the CDR3 is TGTGCCAGCAGCTTGAACCCGACTAGCGGGTGGGATACGCAGTATTTT. Residues: CASSLNPTSGWDTQYF.

This chain connects TRBV6-5 to TRBJ2-7; D unclear. CDR3 length equals 15 residues. Deletions cut 4 bases from V and 0 bases from J, with 13 bases between. Germline V CDR1 and CDR2: MNHEY, SVGAGI. This chain's CDR3 is CASSLTAVSSYEQYF. The CDR3 nucleotides read TGTGCCAGCAGTTTGACTGCCGTTAGCTCCTACGAGCAGTACTTC.

The V and J genes are TRBV7-3 and TRBJ2-1; perhaps TRBD2 as D (5 bases). Germline CDR1 SGHTA, CDR2 FQGTGA. The CDR3 runs to 15 residues. Trimming took off 5 bases at V and 6 bases at J, with 17 bases between the two ends. In DNA form, the CDR3 reads TGTGCCAGCAGCGAAGGGTCGGGGTTTGCCAATGAGCAGTTCTTC. This codes for CASSEGSGFANEQFF.

The rearrangement uses TRBV5-1 and TRBJ2-1, with 10 bases lining up with TRBD2. CDR3 length equals 16 residues. The J segment lost 1 base and the V segment lost 4 bases, leaving 5 bases of the junction unmatched. Germline V CDR1 and CDR2: SGHRS, YFSETQ. CDR3 nucleotide sequence: TGCGCCAGCAGCCTTTCTAGCGGGAGTTCCTACAATGAGCAGTTCTTC. Protein product: CASSLSSGSSYNEQFF.

The genes are TRBV7-9 and TRBJ2-1, with D possibly TRBD2 on 5 matching bases. The ends were cut back, 3 bases at V and 10 bases at J, with 7 bases in the middle. Germline V gene data show CDR1 as SEHNR and CDR2 as FQNEAQ (reference sequence). The CDR3 runs 11 residues. In nucleotides, the CDR3 is TGTGCCAGCAGCTTTCCGGGGGAGCAGTTCTTC. It translates to CASSFPGEQFF.